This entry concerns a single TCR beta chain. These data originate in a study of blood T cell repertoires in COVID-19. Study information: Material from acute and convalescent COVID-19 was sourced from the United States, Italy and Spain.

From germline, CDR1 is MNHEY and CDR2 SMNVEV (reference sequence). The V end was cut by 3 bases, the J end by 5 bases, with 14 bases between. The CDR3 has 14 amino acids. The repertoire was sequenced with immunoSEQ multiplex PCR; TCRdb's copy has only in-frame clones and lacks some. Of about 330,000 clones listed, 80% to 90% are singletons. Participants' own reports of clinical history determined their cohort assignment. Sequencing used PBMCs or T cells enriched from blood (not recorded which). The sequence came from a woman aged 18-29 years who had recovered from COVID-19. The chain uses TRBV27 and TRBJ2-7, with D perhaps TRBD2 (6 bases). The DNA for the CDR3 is TGTGCCAGCAGTTTCTTTGGGGGGAGCGACGAGCAGTACTTC. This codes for CASSFFGGSDEQYF.